This TCR beta chain was obtained from a study of T cell responses to AZD1222 COVID-19 vaccine. General study results and limits: The repertoires were collected only after the peak T cell response. The study reported that nearly half of spike-specific TCRs target unmutated variant regions. Donor demographics were predominantly white British with a female majority; clonal diversity may be underestimated. When two AZD1222 doses had been given, Spike-specific TCR breadth and depth rose.

The CDR3 is made up of 13 amino acids. Trimming removed 2 bases from V and 11 bases from J, with 16 bases in between. In germline, CDR1 is SGHRS, CDR2 YFSETQ. Clones were read by immunoSEQ multiplex PCR, and TCRdb kept only the in-frame ones, dropping some. The sample contains about 120,000 clones, around 89% of which appear only once. There are a few counts of this clone. Its specificity is not known. Sequenced material: peripheral blood, taken 28 days after the second AZD1222 dose. The clonotype was recovered from an adult who received the AZD1222 COVID-19 vaccine. This chain connects TRBV5-1 to TRBJ1-1; unclear D gene. The CDR3 is CASSLPENLQAFF. The CDR3 DNA is TGCGCCAGCAGCTTACCCGAAAACCTGCAGGCTTTCTTT. The whole variable domain, remainder taken from reference TRBV5-1 and TRBJ1-1, is KAGVTQTPRYLIKTRGQQVTLSCSPISGHRSVSWYQQTPGQGLQFLFEYFSETQRNKGNFPGRFSGRQFSNSRSEMNVSTLELGDSALYLCASSLPENLQAFFGQGTRLTVV.